What follows are 23 T cell receptor beta chains derived from one specimen sequenced in a study of early T cells in non-severe SARS-CoV-2 infection. TCRdb ran MiXCR on the 5' RACE reads and lists one entry per CDR3 protein. Seen here are around 88,000 distinct CDR3 sequences, approximately 15% observed once, and the top ten hold more than 6.5%. Material: whole blood. These receptors were collected from an adult who was a healthcare worker with PCR-confirmed SARS-CoV-2 infection or an uninfected control (not recorded which).

This clonotype was detected only a few times. The V call is TRBV5-4, the J call TRBJ2-3, with D possibly TRBD2 on 6 matching bases. The V and J ends lost 4 bases and 4 bases respectively, with 19 bases between them. There are 16 residues in the CDR3. The germline gives CDR1 SGHNT, CDR2 YYREEE (reference sequence). DNA of the CDR3: TGTGCCAGCAGCGCCCCCAGGCCGGGAGTACCAGATACGCAGTATTTT. Translated, it gives CASSAPRPGVPDTQYF. The full variable domain, rest sourced from reference TRBV5-4 and TRBJ2-3, is ETGVTQSPTHLIKTRGQQVTLRCSSQSGHNTVSWYQQALGQGPQFIFQYYREEENGRGNFPPRFSGLQFPNYSSELNVNALELDDSALYLCASSAPRPGVPDTQYFGPGTRLTVL.

The rearrangement links TRBV5-1 to TRBJ2-3; no firm D call. V lost 4 bases, J lost 4 bases, and 10 bases lay in between. CDR3 length: 13 amino acids. The V gene's germline CDR1 is SGHRS and CDR2 YFSETQ. The CDR3 sequence is CASSALRADTQYF. CDR3 bases: TGCGCCAGCAGCGCTCTCAGAGCAGATACGCAGTATTTT.

The table lists this clonotype with a few counts. The chain joins TRBV7-7 to TRBJ2-1; D gene ambiguous. The germline V gene encodes CDR1 SSHAT and CDR2 FNYEAQ (reference sequence). V shed 3 bases and J shed 10 bases, with 13 bases lying between them. The CDR3 runs 13 residues. CDR3 sequence (DNA): TGTGCCAGCAGCTTGGACCCCTCGGGCGAGCAGTTCTTC. This encodes CASSLDPSGEQFF.

V is TRBV10-2 and J is TRBJ1-5; D possibly corresponds to TRBD1 (5 bases). V was shortened by 10 bases and J by 4 bases, with 14 bases between the two germline ends. Germline V gene lookup returns CDR1 WSHSY and CDR2 SAAADI. The CDR3 is 13 amino acids. The CDR3 coding sequence is TGCGCCACCACCGGGGCCATGAATCAGCCCCAGCATTTT. This encodes CATTGAMNQPQHF.

This clonotype was observed many times. The chain joins TRBV7-9 to TRBJ2-5; 11 positions match TRBD1. The J segment lost 5 bases and the V segment lost 6 bases, leaving 8 bases of the junction unmatched. The CDR3 is 15 residues long. CDR1 SEHNR and CDR2 FQNEAQ come from the germline V gene (reference sequence). Here the CDR3 reads CASRSGTGGAETQYF. The CDR3 nucleotides read TGTGCCAGCAGGTCGGGGACAGGGGGTGCTGAGACCCAGTACTTC.

This clonotype was seen repeatedly, ten times or more. CDR3 DNA: TGCGCCAGCAGCCAGGGGAGACAGGGCTTCACTGAAGCTTTCTTT. Translation gives CASSQGRQGFTEAFF. The rearrangement links TRBV4-1 to TRBJ1-1, with 7 bases lining up with TRBD1. V was pared by 3 bases and J by 4 bases, with 8 bases of the junction left unmatched. The CDR3 loop spans 15 amino acids. Germline CDR1 MGHRA, CDR2 YSYEKL.

This clonotype was observed a few times. This rearrangement joins TRBV7-9 to TRBJ1-3; unclear D gene. Germline CDR1 reads SEHNR; CDR2 reads FQNEAQ (reference sequence). CDR3 length: 16 residues. With 5 bases removed from V and 9 bases from J, the gap between germline ends came to 23 bases. CDR3 in amino acids: CASSPYDWTRLATIYF. The CDR3 DNA sequence: TGTGCCAGCAGCCCATATGATTGGACTAGGCTGGCCACCATATATTTT.

This sequence joins TRBV18 and TRBJ1-5; no definite D call. The CDR3 is 13 residues long. Trimming took 0 bases from V and 7 from J, leaving 7 bases between them. Germline CDR1 KGHSH, CDR2 LQKENI. The CDR3 here is CASSPPTGQPQHF. The CDR3 nucleotides are TGTGCCAGCTCACCACCGACCGGGCAGCCCCAGCATTTT.

This clonotype was seen a few times. The gene calls are TRBV27 and TRBJ2-2; tentatively, D is TRBD1 (5 bases). V lost 0 bases and J lost 0, with 11 bases in between. CDR1 and CDR2 (germline): MNHEY, SMNVEV (reference sequence). CDR3 length: 17 amino acids. DNA of the CDR3: TGTGCCAGCAGTTTATCCCCGGCAGGGTCGAACACCGGGGAGCTGTTTTTT. It translates to CASSLSPAGSNTGELFF.

This clonotype was seen only a few times. The chain uses TRBV5-1 and TRBJ1-1, with 7 bases identical to TRBD1. With V trimmed by 1 base and J by 0 bases, 12 bases remained unmatched. The CDR3 sequence is 18 residues long. Germline V CDR1 and CDR2: SGHRS, YFSETQ. The CDR3 DNA reads as TGCGCCAGCAGCTTGTTTAACAGGGGCGCGGCCCTGAACACTGAAGCTTTCTTT. It specifies CASSLFNRGAALNTEAFF.

This clonotype was recorded at least ten times. V gene TRBV7-9 combines with J gene TRBJ2-3, with no clear D. The ends were cut back, 1 base at V and 1 base at J, with 12 bases in the middle. Looked up from germline, CDR1 is SEHNR and CDR2 is FQNEAQ (reference sequence). The length of the CDR3 is 16 residues. The CDR3 DNA sequence: TGTGCCAGCAGCTTAGATGCGAATCCGGGCACAGATACGCAGTATTTT. This codes for CASSLDANPGTDTQYF.

The CDR3: CASSPWDRPSYEQYF. DNA of the CDR3: TGTGCCAGCTCACCCTGGGACCGACCGTCCTACGAGCAGTACTTC. The J gene is TRBJ2-7, the V gene TRBV18; either TRBD1 or TRBD2 may fit D (5 bases each). The CDR3 runs to 15 residues. Germline V gene lookup returns CDR1 KGHSH and CDR2 LQKENI. Trimming took off 3 bases at V and 1 base at J, with 13 bases between the two ends.

This chain uses TRBV29-1 with TRBJ2-3; 7 nucleotides agree with TRBD2. The germline V gene has CDR1 SQVTM and CDR2 ANQGSEA. V lost 4 bases to trimming and J lost 2 bases; unmatched junction nucleotides: 6. CDR3 length equals 14 residues. The DNA of the CDR3 is TGCAGCGTTGGGGTCCGACTAGCCACAGATACGCAGTATTTT. Residues: CSVGVRLATDTQYF.

This clonotype showed up just a few times. The chain couples TRBV29-1 to TRBJ2-1, with TRBD2 matching over 11 bases. The CDR3 length is 15 residues. V shed 1 base and J 13 bases; nucleotides not matched to a gene: 12. In germline, CDR1 is SQVTM, CDR2 ANQGSEA. CDR3 sequence reads: CSVEGEGSGRAAQFF. For the CDR3, the DNA is TGCAGCGTTGAAGGCGAGGGTAGCGGGAGGGCTGCACAGTTCTTC.

The table lists this clonotype with a few counts. This rearrangement joins TRBV27 to TRBJ2-7; no firm D call. The germline CDR1 and CDR2 sequences are MNHEY and SMNVEV (reference sequence). This CDR3 has 14 amino acids. V was cut by 7 bases and J by 0 bases, with 13 bases left in between. The CDR3 sequence: CASTPRGFSYEQYF. The CDR3 nucleotides are TGTGCCAGCACCCCGCGAGGTTTCTCCTACGAGCAGTACTTC.

This chain links TRBV28 with TRBJ1-1; D call uncertain. Trimming took off 1 base at V and 7 bases at J, with 13 bases between the two ends. This CDR3 has 14 amino acids. In germline, CDR1 is MDHEN, CDR2 SYDVKM. The DNA for the CDR3 is TGTGCCAGCAGTTTATTGTACAAGCCCTATGAAGCTTTCTTT. It is translated as CASSLLYKPYEAFF.

This clonotype was counted only a few times. The J gene is TRBJ1-2, the V gene TRBV6-1; D ambiguous. V lost 4 bases and J 11 bases, leaving 11 bases between the germline ends. CDR1 and CDR2 (germline): MNHNS, SASEGT. The CDR3 totals 11 residues. The CDR3 nucleotides are TGTGCCAGCAGTGTTGGGCGAAGGTACACCTTC. Translating gives CASSVGRRYTF.

This clonotype came up many times. This chain uses TRBV12-3 or TRBV12-4 with TRBJ1-2, with 9 nucleotides matching TRBD1. V lost 4 bases, J lost 6 bases, and 6 bases stayed unmatched. The CDR3 totals 14 residues. The CDR3 DNA follows: TGTGCCAGCAGTTGGGGAACAGGGGGCGATGGCTACACCTTC. Its protein product is CASSWGTGGDGYTF.

This clonotype was seen more than once but under ten times. The chain couples TRBV19 to TRBJ1-4; no definite D call. Deletions cut 9 bases from V and 0 bases from J, with 14 bases between. The germline V gene has CDR1 LNHDA and CDR2 SQIVND (reference sequence). The CDR3 is made up of 15 amino acids. The CDR3 sequence: CASQAQGATNEKLFF. CDR3 bases: TGTGCCAGCCAGGCCCAAGGAGCAACTAATGAAAAACTGTTTTTT.

This clonotype came up a few times. This chain joins TRBV10-3 and TRBJ2-3; TRBD2 agrees at 11 bases. This CDR3 has 17 amino acids. Germline V lookup: CDR1 ENHRY, CDR2 SYGVKD. Losses at the gene ends were 6 bases for V and 0 bases for J; bases not matched to a gene: 8. CDR3 protein: CAIRGSTSGASTDTQYF. In DNA form, the CDR3 reads TGTGCCATCAGAGGGTCGACTAGCGGGGCGAGCACAGATACGCAGTATTTT.

The V call is TRBV6-6, the J call TRBJ2-7, with a weak D call TRBD2 (6 bases). The CDR3 loop spans 15 amino acids. V was shortened by 6 bases and J by 3 bases, with 18 bases between the two germline ends. Germline V CDR1 and CDR2: MNHNY, SVGAGI (reference sequence). In DNA form, the CDR3 reads TGTGCCAGCAGGAATAGGGGAGGCCCGGTCTACGAGCAGTACTTC. This encodes CASRNRGGPVYEQYF.

The V gene is TRBV24-1, the J gene TRBJ1-3; D remains ambiguous. The CDR3 is 18 amino acids. Trimming took off 7 bases at V and 4 bases at J, with 25 bases between the two ends. CDR1 is KGHDR and CDR2 is SFDVKD in the germline V gene. In DNA form, the CDR3 reads TGTGCCACCAGCCACCTCCTGGACGGTCGGCCTCTCGGAAACACCATATATTTT. Translated, it gives CATSHLLDGRPLGNTIYF.

This clonotype was recorded once. CDR3 sequence: CSVDRTSGNNEQFF. The CDR3 bases are TGCAGCGTTGACCGGACTAGCGGAAACAATGAGCAGTTCTTC. V is TRBV29-1 and J is TRBJ2-1, with TRBD2 matching over 10 bases. The CDR3 runs 14 residues. Per germline, CDR1 SQVTM and CDR2 ANQGSEA. Unmatched junction bases numbered 4, after V lost 3 bases and J lost 5 bases.